This T cell receptor beta chain stems from a study of regulatory and conventional T cells in RAG deficiency. The overall study: Autoimmunity is frequent in combined immunodeficiency with hypomorphic RAG mutations. Study-wide results and caveats: Omenn patients showed >85% Treg-Tconv overlap and shorter CDR3 lengths.

Some clones are missing from TCRdb's copy, which holds only in-frame ones; the method was immunoSEQ multiplex PCR. This repertoire shows roughly 10,000 clones, approximately 96% found once; its top ten account for around 1.4%. Conventional CD4+ T cells were sorted from blood as CD25-low CD127-high cells. The eight patients with RAG deficiency had SCID (one), Omenn syndrome (two), or CID/atypical SCID (five). A remark on this clone: Its antigen is currently unknown.

The specimen was CD4+ effector T cells sorted from blood. The receptor was isolated from a human donor with RAG deficiency presenting as severe combined immunodeficiency.

CDR3: CASSFSGRAYEQYF. In DNA, the CDR3 is TGTGCCAGCAGCTTTAGCGGGAGGGCCTACGAGCAGTACTTC. The J gene is TRBJ2-7, the V gene TRBV7-2; 11 nucleotides align to TRBD2. Germline V lookup: CDR1 SGHTA, CDR2 FQGNSA. The ends lost 3 bases at V and 2 bases at J; junction bases unmatched: 0. CDR3 length equals 14 residues. Combining the CDR3 with reference TRBV7-2 and TRBJ2-7 gives the whole variable domain GAGVSQSPSNKVTEKGKDVELRCDPISGHTALYWYRQSLGQGLEFLIYFQGNSAPDKSGLPSDRFSAERTGGSVSTLTIQRTQQEDSAVYLCASSFSGRAYEQYFGPGTRLTVT.